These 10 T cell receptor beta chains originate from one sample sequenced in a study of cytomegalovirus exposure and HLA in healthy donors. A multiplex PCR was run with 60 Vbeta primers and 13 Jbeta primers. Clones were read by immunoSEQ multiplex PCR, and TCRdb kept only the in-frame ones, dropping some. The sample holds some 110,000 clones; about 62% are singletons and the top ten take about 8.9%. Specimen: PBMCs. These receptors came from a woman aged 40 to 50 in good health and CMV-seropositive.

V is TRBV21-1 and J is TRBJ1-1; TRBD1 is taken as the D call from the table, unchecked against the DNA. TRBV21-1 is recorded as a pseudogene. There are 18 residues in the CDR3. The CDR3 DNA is TGTGCCAGCAGCCCCCACCCCAAAGCCCGCAGGAAGATCACTGAAGCTTTCTTT. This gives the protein CASSPHPKARRKITEAFF.

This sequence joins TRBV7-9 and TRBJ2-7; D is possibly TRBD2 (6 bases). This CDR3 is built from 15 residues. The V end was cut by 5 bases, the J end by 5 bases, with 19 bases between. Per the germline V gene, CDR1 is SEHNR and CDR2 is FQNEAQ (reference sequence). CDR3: CASSQHGGVYDEQYF. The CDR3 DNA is TGTGCCAGCAGCCAACACGGGGGAGTGTACGACGAGCAGTACTTC.

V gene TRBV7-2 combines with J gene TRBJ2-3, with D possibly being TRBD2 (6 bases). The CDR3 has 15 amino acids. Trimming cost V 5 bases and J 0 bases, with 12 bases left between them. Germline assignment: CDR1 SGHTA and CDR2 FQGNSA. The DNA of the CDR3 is TGTGCCAGCAGCGTGGGACTGCTAAGCACAGATACGCAGTATTTT. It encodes CASSVGLLSTDTQYF.

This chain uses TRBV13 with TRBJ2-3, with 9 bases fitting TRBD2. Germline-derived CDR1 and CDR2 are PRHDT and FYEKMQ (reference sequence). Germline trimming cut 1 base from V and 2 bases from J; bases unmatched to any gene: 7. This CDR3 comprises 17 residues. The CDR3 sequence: CASSLVASGVPTDTQYF. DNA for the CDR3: TGTGCCAGCAGCTTAGTGGCTAGCGGGGTACCCACAGATACGCAGTATTTT. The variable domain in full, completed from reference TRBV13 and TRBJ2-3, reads AAGVIQSPRHLIKEKRETATLKCYPIPRHDTVYWYQQGPGQDPQFLISFYEKMQSDKGSIPDRFSAQQFSDYHSELNMSSLELGDSALYFCASSLVASGVPTDTQYFGPGTRLTVL.

Written as DNA, the CDR3 is TGTGCCAGCAGTATAGCGGGGGGGCTCCAAGAGACCCAGTACTTC. Translated, it gives CASSIAGGLQETQYF. V and J are TRBV6-1 and TRBJ2-5; 11 nucleotides agree with TRBD2. With V trimmed by 5 bases and J by 1 base, 3 bases remained unmatched. Germline loops: CDR1 MNHNS, CDR2 SASEGT. The CDR3 contains 15 residues.

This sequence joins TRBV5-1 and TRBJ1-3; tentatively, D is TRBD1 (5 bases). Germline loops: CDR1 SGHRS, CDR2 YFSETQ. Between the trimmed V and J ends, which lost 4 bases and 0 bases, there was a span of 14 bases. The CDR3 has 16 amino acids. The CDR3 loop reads CASSPDTAFSGNTIYF. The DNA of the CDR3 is TGCGCCAGCAGCCCGGACACCGCTTTCTCTGGAAACACCATATATTTT. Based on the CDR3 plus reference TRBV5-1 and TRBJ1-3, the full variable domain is KAGVTQTPRYLIKTRGQQVTLSCSPISGHRSVSWYQQTPGQGLQFLFEYFSETQRNKGNFPGRFSGRQFSNSRSEMNVSTLELGDSALYLCASSPDTAFSGNTIYFGEGSWLTVV.

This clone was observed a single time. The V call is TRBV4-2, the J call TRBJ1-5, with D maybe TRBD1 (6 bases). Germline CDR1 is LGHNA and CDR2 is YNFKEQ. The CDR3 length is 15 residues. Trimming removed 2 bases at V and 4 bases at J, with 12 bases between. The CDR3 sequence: CASSQTGQDNQPQHF. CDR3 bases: TGTGCCAGCAGCCAAACAGGGCAGGATAATCAGCCCCAGCATTTT.

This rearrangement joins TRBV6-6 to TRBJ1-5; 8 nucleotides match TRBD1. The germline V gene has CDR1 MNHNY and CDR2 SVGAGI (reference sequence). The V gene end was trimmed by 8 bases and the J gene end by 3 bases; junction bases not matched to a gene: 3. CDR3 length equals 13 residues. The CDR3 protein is CASQGAINQPQHF. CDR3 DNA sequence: TGTGCCAGCCAGGGGGCAATCAATCAGCCCCAGCATTTT.

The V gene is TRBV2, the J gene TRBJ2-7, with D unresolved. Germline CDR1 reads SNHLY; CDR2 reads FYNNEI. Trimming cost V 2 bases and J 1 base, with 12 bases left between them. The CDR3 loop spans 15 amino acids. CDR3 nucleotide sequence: TGTGCCAGCAGTGAAACAGCTACCACTTCCTACGAGCAGTACTTC. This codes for CASSETATTSYEQYF.

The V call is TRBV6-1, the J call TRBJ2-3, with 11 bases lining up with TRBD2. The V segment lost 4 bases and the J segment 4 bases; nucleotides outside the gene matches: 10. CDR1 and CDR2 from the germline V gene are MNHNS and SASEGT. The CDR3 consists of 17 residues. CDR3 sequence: CASSAASGGHLPDTQYF. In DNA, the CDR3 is TGTGCCAGCAGTGCAGCTAGCGGGGGGCACCTCCCAGATACGCAGTATTTT.